The 30 T cell receptor beta chains below were found in one sample sequenced in a study of vaccination effects on CD4 cells after COVID-19. Libraries were prepared by immunoSEQ multiplex PCR; TCRdb keeps only in-frame clonotypes and omits some of them. Here the sample spans about 25,000 clones, less than 75% being singletons. Antigen specificity for these receptors is unknown. Following culture for roughly 10 days, CD4+ T cells were isolated. Sequenced material: CD4+ T cells from PBMCs cultured without peptide, taken before COVID-19 vaccination. The receptors stem from a human donor who received a COVID-19 vaccine.

Here the CDR3 reads CASSFKTGSNYGYTF. CDR3 in DNA: TGTGCCAGCAGCTTTAAAACAGGGTCTAACTATGGCTACACCTTC. The J gene is TRBJ1-2, the V gene TRBV7-2, with D possibly TRBD1 on 6 matching bases. The germline V gene has CDR1 SGHTA and CDR2 FQGNSA. With 3 bases removed from V and 0 bases from J, the gap between germline ends came to 11 bases. The CDR3 runs 15 residues.

V is TRBV2 and J is TRBJ2-1; 9 bases map to TRBD2. In germline, CDR1 is SNHLY, CDR2 FYNNEI. V gave up 2 bases and J gave up 7 bases; unmatched junction bases: 9. CDR3 length: 16 amino acids. The CDR3 nucleotides read TGTGCCAGCAGTGAAAGCGGTAGCGGGGGAAGGAATGAGCAGTTCTTC. Translating gives CASSESGSGGRNEQFF.

The rearrangement links TRBV10-3 to TRBJ1-2; possible D gene TRBD1, 5 bases. This CDR3 is built from 14 residues. Germline CDR1 and CDR2: ENHRY and SYGVKD. V was trimmed by 3 bases and J by 1 base, leaving 9 bases between them. CDR3 bases: TGTGCCATCAGTGAATGGGGGAATAACTATGGCTACACCTTC. This encodes CAISEWGNNYGYTF.

The chain joins TRBV6-1 to TRBJ2-2; 8 nucleotides agree with TRBD1. The CDR3 is 18 amino acids. The J segment lost 1 base and the V segment lost 2 bases, leaving 9 bases of the junction unmatched. Germline assignment: CDR1 MNHNS and CDR2 SASEGT. The CDR3 loop is CASSEYPGGGLNTGELFF. In DNA, the CDR3 is TGTGCCAGCAGTGAATATCCAGGGGGCGGATTGAACACCGGGGAGCTGTTTTTT.

The gene calls are TRBV18 and TRBJ1-2, with 11 bases matching TRBD1. CDR1 KGHSH and CDR2 LQKENI come from the germline V gene. The V segment lost 0 bases and the J segment 8 bases; nucleotides outside the gene matches: 5. This CDR3 contains 15 residues. CDR3 region: CASSPPGDRGTGYTF. CDR3 sequence (DNA): TGTGCCAGCTCACCACCGGGGGACAGGGGGACCGGCTACACCTTC.

The V call is TRBV4-1, the J call TRBJ2-7; 10 positions agree with TRBD2. The CDR3 is made up of 21 amino acids. With 0 bases clipped from V and 0 bases from J, the junction kept 17 bases outside the gene matches. Germline V gene lookup returns CDR1 MGHRA and CDR2 YSYEKL. The CDR3 loop is CASSQDRGASGRALHSYEQYF. The CDR3, as DNA: TGCGCCAGCAGCCAAGATCGAGGGGCCAGCGGGAGGGCCCTCCACTCCTACGAGCAGTACTTC.

In this sample, this clone turned up a few times. The chain uses TRBV9 and TRBJ1-2, with TRBD1 matching over 9 bases. Looked up from germline, CDR1 is SGDLS and CDR2 is YYNGEE. The CDR3 is made up of 14 amino acids. Trimming took 6 bases from V and 2 from J; bases not matched to a gene: 5. This chain's CDR3 is CASTKGTGNYGYTF. Written as DNA, the CDR3 is TGTGCCAGCACCAAGGGGACAGGGAACTATGGCTACACCTTC.

The chain has TRBV24-1 and TRBJ1-5; possibly TRBD1 for D (5 bases). With 7 bases removed from V and 1 base from J, the gap between germline ends came to 7 bases. The germline V gene encodes CDR1 KGHDR and CDR2 SFDVKD. The CDR3 runs 13 residues. CDR3 protein: CATSRDSNQPQHF. CDR3 sequence (DNA): TGTGCCACCAGCCGGGACAGCAATCAGCCCCAGCATTTT.

The genes are TRBV6-5 and TRBJ1-2; D is possibly TRBD1 (6 bases). Trimming removed 5 bases at V and 2 bases at J, with 15 bases between. Germline assignment: CDR1 MNHEY and CDR2 SVGAGI. The CDR3 sequence is 15 residues long. The CDR3 loop reads CASSPGTFGNYGYTF. The CDR3 nucleotides are TGTGCCAGCAGTCCCGGGACATTTGGGAACTATGGCTACACCTTC.

This chain connects TRBV19 to TRBJ1-5; 7 positions agree with TRBD1. Per germline, CDR1 LNHDA and CDR2 SQIVND (reference sequence). Trimming cost V 4 bases and J 1 base; bases outside gene matches: 7. The CDR3 totals 16 residues. CDR3 in DNA: TGTGCCAGTAGTACGATGACAGGGTACAGCAATCAGCCCCAGCATTTT. Translating it yields CASSTMTGYSNQPQHF.

The genes are TRBV18 and TRBJ2-2; no clear D gene. From germline, CDR1 is KGHSH and CDR2 LQKENI. CDR3 size: 13 residues. V was shortened by 1 base and J by 5 bases, with 5 bases between the two germline ends. DNA for the CDR3: TGTGCCAGCTCACCACAGAGGACCGGGGAGCTGTTTTTT. Protein sequence: CASSPQRTGELFF.

In its sample, this clone was seen a few times. This chain links TRBV5-4 with TRBJ1-2, with no clear D. CDR1 is SGHNT and CDR2 is YYREEE in the germline V gene (reference sequence). The CDR3 loop spans 14 amino acids. Trimming cost V 0 bases and J 2 bases, with 8 bases left between them. DNA for the CDR3: TGTGCCAGCAGCTTGGTCGGCAGCAACTATGGCTACACCTTC. This translates into CASSLVGSNYGYTF. Full variable domain (outside the CDR3, taken from reference TRBV5-4 and TRBJ1-2): ETGVTQSPTHLIKTRGQQVTLRCSSQSGHNTVSWYQQALGQGPQFIFQYYREEENGRGNFPPRFSGLQFPNYSSELNVNALELDDSALYLCASSLVGSNYGYTFGSGTRLTVV.

This clone was seen a handful of times. V gene TRBV6-2 or TRBV6-3 combines with J gene TRBJ2-3, with 8 positions matching TRBD2. Germline V gene lookup returns CDR1 MNHEY and CDR2 SVGEGT. V was clipped by 7 bases and J by 9 bases; unmatched bases: 12. The CDR3 consists of 14 residues. In DNA, the CDR3 is TGTGCCAGCACCCCGGGACTAGGAGGTGACACGCAGTATTTT. Residues: CASTPGLGGDTQYF.

The genes are TRBV7-2 and TRBJ2-3, with 12 bases lining up with TRBD2. This CDR3 comprises 18 residues. V lost 3 bases to trimming and J lost 1 base; unmatched junction nucleotides: 8. Germline assignment: CDR1 SGHTA and CDR2 FQGNSA. The CDR3, as DNA: TGTGCCAGCAGCTTCCCTAGCGGGGGGGCCCCTGGCACAGATACGCAGTATTTT. Encoded protein: CASSFPSGGAPGTDTQYF.

This clone showed up just a few times. The CDR3 bases are TGTGCCAGCAGTGAATATGGGCTCATGAACACTGAAGCTTTCTTT. Translated: CASSEYGLMNTEAFF. The rearrangement uses TRBV6-1 and TRBJ1-1; D gene unclear. Trimming removed 2 bases from V and 0 bases from J, with 10 bases in between. The CDR3 has 15 residues. Looked up from germline, CDR1 is MNHNS and CDR2 is SASEGT.

V gene TRBV18 combines with J gene TRBJ2-4; 14 bases align to TRBD2. Germline V gene lookup returns CDR1 KGHSH and CDR2 LQKENI. V was pared by 4 bases and J by 5 bases, with 7 bases of the junction left unmatched. The CDR3 covers 17 residues. The CDR3 DNA follows: TGTGCCAGCTCACGTGGGACTAGCGGGAGAAGTGAAAACATTCAGTACTTC. This gives the protein CASSRGTSGRSENIQYF.

The table lists this clone with a few counts. CDR3 sequence: CASSQDGTGVYGYTF. Written as DNA, the CDR3 is TGTGCCAGCAGCCAAGACGGGACAGGGGTATATGGCTACACCTTC. V usage is TRBV3-1 (or the pseudogene TRBV3-2) and J usage is TRBJ1-2; 10 bases match TRBD1. Germline V lookup: CDR1 LGHDT, CDR2 YNNKEL (reference sequence). The V and J ends lost 0 bases and 5 bases, in that order; junction bases with no gene match: 3. The CDR3 length is 15 residues.

This chain uses TRBV4-1 with TRBJ2-1, with D possibly being TRBD2 (6 bases). CDR3 size: 16 residues. V lost 5 bases to trimming and J lost 3 bases, with 17 bases between them. CDR1 is MGHRA and CDR2 is YSYEKL in the germline V gene. The CDR3, as DNA: TGCGCCAGCAGCTCCCCGAGCGGGCGGGACTACAATGAGCAGTTCTTC. Its translation: CASSSPSGRDYNEQFF.

V is TRBV4-2 and J is TRBJ1-1, with D unclear. Germline CDR1 reads LGHNA; CDR2 reads YNFKEQ. V was cut by 0 bases and J by 6 bases, with 14 bases left in between. This CDR3 spans 15 amino acids. The CDR3 bases are TGTGCCAGCAGCCAAGAATTCTCAGGCTTACCTGAAGCTTTCTTT. It specifies CASSQEFSGLPEAFF.

This clone appeared once. The chain has TRBV2 and TRBJ1-1; possibly TRBD1 for D (6 bases). CDR1 is SNHLY, CDR2 FYNNEI, per germline. V lost 7 bases and J 7 bases, leaving 19 bases between the germline ends. The length of the CDR3 is 14 residues. The CDR3 reads CASTLKAGVIEAFF. The CDR3 bases are TGTGCCAGCACCCTCAAGGCAGGGGTTATTGAAGCTTTCTTT. Variable domain in full (rest from reference TRBV2 and TRBJ1-1): EPEVTQTPSHQVTQMGQEVILRCVPISNHLYFYWYRQILGQKVEFLVSFYNNEISEKSEIFDDQFSVERPDGSNFTLKIRSTKLEDSAMYFCASTLKAGVIEAFFGQGTRLTVV.

The chain uses TRBV19 and TRBJ2-2; 9 positions agree with TRBD1. This CDR3 comprises 16 residues. V gave up 4 bases and J gave up 5 bases; unmatched junction bases: 8. Looked up from germline, CDR1 is LNHDA and CDR2 is SQIVND (reference sequence). The CDR3 here is CASSTSRDRATGELFF. CDR3 nucleotide sequence: TGTGCCAGTAGTACCTCCCGGGACAGGGCAACCGGGGAGCTGTTTTTT.

The chain combines TRBV14 with TRBJ1-1; D not resolved. The CDR3 contains 13 residues. CDR1 is SGHDN, CDR2 FVKESK, per germline. With 3 bases removed from V and 0 bases from J, the gap between germline ends came to 5 bases. CDR3 DNA: TGTGCCAGCAGCCACCAGGTGAACACTGAAGCTTTCTTT. It yields the protein CASSHQVNTEAFF.

V gene TRBV6-5 combines with J gene TRBJ1-2; unclear D gene. Germline CDR1 is MNHEY and CDR2 is SVGAGI. The V gene lost 8 bases and the J gene lost 6 bases, with 16 bases spanning the gap. The CDR3 covers 13 residues. For the CDR3, the DNA is TGTGCCAGCGGACCCGCCGGACCGAATGGCTACACCTTC. Protein sequence: CASGPAGPNGYTF.

This chain links TRBV6-5 with TRBJ1-6; D call uncertain. V gave up 4 bases and J gave up 7 bases, with 5 bases separating them. Germline values: CDR1 MNHEY, CDR2 SVGAGI. The CDR3 has 12 residues. CDR3 loop: CASSFKNSPLHF. CDR3 DNA sequence: TGTGCCAGCAGTTTCAAGAATTCACCCCTCCACTTT.

This clone was observed a few times. V gene TRBV4-1 combines with J gene TRBJ2-7, with a possible D match to TRBD2 (6 bases). Germline V CDR1 and CDR2: MGHRA, YSYEKL. This CDR3 spans 14 amino acids. V lost 1 base and J 4 bases, leaving 11 bases between the germline ends. The CDR3 loop reads CASSQGGKGYEQYF. The CDR3, as DNA: TGCGCCAGCAGCCAAGGCGGGAAGGGGTACGAGCAGTACTTC.

The genes are TRBV15 and TRBJ2-1, with 15 bases matching TRBD2. This CDR3 is 15 amino acids long. The V and J ends lost 6 bases and 7 bases, in that order; junction bases with no gene match: 4. Germline values: CDR1 LNHNV, CDR2 YYDKDF (reference sequence). The CDR3, as DNA: TGTGCCACCAGAGACGGACTAGCGGGAGGGAATGAGCAGTTCTTC. Protein product: CATRDGLAGGNEQFF. The variable domain in full, with the rest retrieved from reference TRBV15 and TRBJ2-1, is DAMVIQNPRYQVTQFGKPVTLSCSQTLNHNVMYWYQQKSSQAPKLLFHYYDKDFNNEADTPDNFQSRRPNTSFCFLDIRSPGLGDTAMYLCATRDGLAGGNEQFFGPGTRLTVL.

V usage is TRBV18 and J usage is TRBJ2-3; possible D gene TRBD1, 6 bases. Germline loops: CDR1 KGHSH, CDR2 LQKENI. The CDR3 is made up of 16 amino acids. Trimming took 1 base from V and 0 from J, leaving 11 bases between them. The CDR3 coding sequence is TGTGCCAGCTCACCACAGTACAGGGCTAGCACAGATACGCAGTATTTT. It codes for CASSPQYRASTDTQYF.

The J gene is TRBJ1-1, the V gene TRBV30; TRBD1 matches at 7 bases. The CDR3 sequence is 12 residues long. Germline V gene lookup returns CDR1 GTSNPN and CDR2 SVGIG (reference sequence). J lost 8 bases, V lost 3 bases, and 6 bases had no gene match. The CDR3 loop is CAWRRGQTEAFF. Here the CDR3 DNA reads TGTGCCTGGAGAAGGGGACAGACCGAAGCTTTCTTT.

The chain employs TRBV30 and TRBJ2-3; 8 bases are shared with TRBD2. From germline, CDR1 is GTSNPN and CDR2 SVGIG (reference sequence). This CDR3 has 12 amino acids. V lost 3 bases and J lost 9; bases outside the gene matches: 5. The CDR3 DNA reads TGTGCCTGGAGCGGCGGGGGGAGCACGCAGTATTTT. This sequence encodes CAWSGGGSTQYF.

V is TRBV19 and J is TRBJ2-7; D may match TRBD1 or TRBD2 (5 bases each). Germline loops: CDR1 LNHDA, CDR2 SQIVND (reference sequence). V lost 5 bases, J lost 0 bases, and 17 bases lay in between. The CDR3 sequence is 16 residues long. CDR3 loop: CASSDGAGALSYEQYF. In DNA form, the CDR3 reads TGTGCCAGTAGTGACGGGGCCGGTGCCCTCTCCTACGAGCAGTACTTC. Variable domain in full (rest from reference TRBV19 and TRBJ2-7): DGGITQSPKYLFRKEGQNVTLSCEQNLNHDAMYWYRQDPGQGLRLIYYSQIVNDFQKGDIAEGYSVSREKKESFPLTVTSAQKNPTAFYLCASSDGAGALSYEQYFGPGTRLTVT.